The 27 T cell receptor beta chains listed next were all sequenced from one sample in a study of blood T cell repertoires in COVID-19. The data were produced by immunoSEQ multiplex PCR, yet TCRdb's version contains in-frame clones alone and is incomplete. Here the sample spans over 250,000 clones, around 87% being singletons. The sample comprised PBMCs or T cells enriched from blood (not recorded which). These receptors all stem from a woman aged 30 to 39 who had recovered from COVID-19.

The chain links TRBV6-5 to TRBJ1-2; 10 bases map to TRBD1. J lost 4 bases, V lost 3 bases, and 5 bases had no gene match. The germline V gene has CDR1 MNHEY and CDR2 SVGAGI. The CDR3 contains 15 residues. The CDR3 coding sequence is TGTGCCAGCAGTTATCGACAGGGGGCGAGCTATGGCTACACCTTC. This codes for CASSYRQGASYGYTF.

The genes are TRBV19 and TRBJ1-2; D gene ambiguous. Per germline, CDR1 LNHDA and CDR2 SQIVND (reference sequence). V was cut by 8 bases and J by 4 bases, with 14 bases left in between. This CDR3 is built from 13 residues. CDR3 nucleotide sequence: TGTGCCAGTGCGAGGGAGCGGGCCTATGGCTACACCTTC. Amino acids: CASARERAYGYTF.

The V call is TRBV18, the J call TRBJ1-5, with no clear D. Per the germline V gene, CDR1 is KGHSH and CDR2 is LQKENI. There are 15 residues in the CDR3. V was shortened by 6 bases and J by 0 bases, with 12 bases between the two germline ends. The CDR3 coding sequence is TGTGCCAGCTCCCCGGAGGGAAATAGCAATCAGCCCCAGCATTTT. Translating gives CASSPEGNSNQPQHF.

V usage is TRBV2 and J usage is TRBJ1-2; D might be TRBD1 (5 bases). The germline V gene has CDR1 SNHLY and CDR2 FYNNEI. The ends were cut back, 9 bases at V and 2 bases at J, with 10 bases in the middle. The CDR3 covers 12 residues. CDR3 residues: CARTQGNYGYTF. The CDR3 DNA reads as TGTGCCAGGACGCAGGGAAACTATGGCTACACCTTC.

The J gene is TRBJ2-6, the V gene TRBV4-2, with D unresolved. This CDR3 region has 18 residues. CDR1 and CDR2 (germline): LGHNA, YNFKEQ. The ends were cut back, 1 base at V and 0 bases at J, with 13 bases in the middle. CDR3 residues: CASSQVQAPHSGANVLTF. CDR3 nucleotides: TGTGCCAGCAGCCAAGTCCAGGCCCCCCACTCTGGGGCCAACGTCCTGACTTTC.

The CDR3 DNA is TGTGCCAGCAGTTTAGGGCTAGCGGGATACACAGATACGCAGTATTTT. It encodes CASSLGLAGYTDTQYF. V is TRBV27 and J is TRBJ2-3; 9 nucleotides agree with TRBD2. Germline lookup yields CDR1 MNHEY and CDR2 SMNVEV (reference sequence). This CDR3 has 16 residues. With 2 bases clipped from V and 2 bases from J, the junction kept 5 bases outside the gene matches.

This sequence joins TRBV3-1 (or the pseudogene TRBV3-2) and TRBJ2-3; D is possibly TRBD2 (6 bases). Germline V CDR1 and CDR2: LGHDT, YNNKEL (reference sequence). The CDR3 has 15 residues. Trimming stripped 1 base from V and 4 bases from J, with 12 bases between. The CDR3 region is CASSQGHTGADTQYF. In DNA, the CDR3 is TGTGCCAGCAGCCAAGGTCATACGGGGGCAGATACGCAGTATTTT.

This chain connects TRBV18 to TRBJ1-5; D perhaps matches TRBD1 (6 bases). From germline, CDR1 is KGHSH and CDR2 LQKENI. The CDR3 consists of 16 residues. The ends were cut back, 3 bases at V and 2 bases at J, with 14 bases in the middle. The CDR3 DNA is TGTGCCAGCTCACCCGCGGGGGGGCTGGGCAATCAGCCCCAGCATTTT. Its translation: CASSPAGGLGNQPQHF.

This chain uses TRBV5-6 with TRBJ2-3; D is perhaps TRBD2 (6 bases). The V end lost 4 bases, the J end lost 4 bases, and 28 bases lay between the germline ends. This CDR3 is built from 19 residues. Per germline, CDR1 SGHDT and CDR2 YYEEEE. The chain's CDR3 is CASSQIRTGTQWGPDTQYF. Here the CDR3 DNA reads TGTGCCAGCAGCCAGATCAGAACCGGGACTCAGTGGGGCCCAGATACGCAGTATTTT.

The chain has TRBV11-3 and TRBJ2-2; 7 nucleotides line up with TRBD2. The CDR3 totals 16 residues. The germline CDR1 and CDR2 sequences are SGHNT and YENEEA. The junction had 7 bases not matched to a gene; V was cut back by 5 bases and J by 1 base. The CDR3 nucleotides are TGTGCCAGCAGCCCGGATTTAGCGGGGAACACCGGGGAGCTGTTTTTT. Encoded protein: CASSPDLAGNTGELFF. Using reference TRBV11-3 and TRBJ2-2 for the parts outside the CDR3, the full variable domain is EAGVVQSPRYKIIEKKQPVAFWCNPISGHNTLYWYLQNLGQGPELLIRYENEEAVDDSQLPKDRFSAERLKGVDSTLKIQPAELGDSAVYLCASSPDLAGNTGELFFGEGSRLTVL.

The chain carries TRBV15 and TRBJ1-6; 7 bases line up with TRBD1. The germline CDR1 and CDR2 sequences are LNHNV and YYDKDF (reference sequence). Trimming took 9 bases from V and 5 from J; bases not matched to a gene: 7. This CDR3 region has 14 residues. The CDR3 here is CATRGGQNNSPLHF. CDR3 sequence (DNA): TGTGCCACGAGAGGGGGACAGAATAATTCACCCCTCCACTTT.

This sequence joins TRBV4-1 and TRBJ2-7; 7 nucleotides agree with TRBD1. Germline loops: CDR1 MGHRA, CDR2 YSYEKL. The CDR3 spans 16 residues. V shed 2 bases and J 6 bases; nucleotides not matched to a gene: 13. The CDR3 sequence: CASSQTIGPEGAEQYF. In DNA, the CDR3 is TGCGCCAGCAGCCAAACAATAGGGCCCGAGGGGGCCGAGCAGTACTTC.

The chain recombines TRBV9 with TRBJ2-2; 10 bases match TRBD1. With V trimmed by 4 bases and J by 3 bases, 6 bases remained unmatched. Germline CDR1 reads SGDLS; CDR2 reads YYNGEE. This CDR3 is 16 amino acids long. The CDR3 reads CASSLGQGYYTGELFF. In nucleotides, the CDR3 is TGTGCCAGCAGCTTGGGACAGGGGTACTACACCGGGGAGCTGTTTTTT. Looking up the rest from reference TRBV9 and TRBJ2-2 gives the full variable domain: DSGVTQTPKHLITATGQRVTLRCSPRSGDLSVYWYQQSLDQGLQFLIQYYNGEERAKGNILERFSAQQFPDLHSELNLSSLELGDSALYFCASSLGQGYYTGELFFGEGSRLTVL.

The chain recombines TRBV15 with TRBJ1-2; D may be TRBD1 (6 bases). Trimming cost V 5 bases and J 8 bases, with 18 bases left between them. This CDR3 has 14 amino acids. Germline-derived CDR1 and CDR2 are LNHNV and YYDKDF (reference sequence). CDR3 loop: CATSAGEEGVGYTF. The CDR3 DNA reads as TGTGCCACCAGCGCAGGGGAAGAGGGGGTCGGCTACACCTTC. The variable domain in full, completed from reference TRBV15 and TRBJ1-2, reads DAMVIQNPRYQVTQFGKPVTLSCSQTLNHNVMYWYQQKSSQAPKLLFHYYDKDFNNEADTPDNFQSRRPNTSFCFLDIRSPGLGDTAMYLCATSAGEEGVGYTFGSGTRLTVV.

This clone has a single count. The CDR3 is CASSFQRGANNEQFF. In DNA, the CDR3 is TGTGCCAGCAGCTTCCAGCGGGGGGCGAACAATGAGCAGTTCTTC. The V call is TRBV7-2, the J call TRBJ2-1, with TRBD2 matching over 9 bases. The V and J ends lost 3 bases and 5 bases, in that order; junction bases with no gene match: 5. Germline CDR1 reads SGHTA; CDR2 reads FQGNSA. The CDR3 extends over 15 amino acids.

The V gene is TRBV27, the J gene TRBJ1-5; 7 bases map to TRBD1. The CDR3 is 14 amino acids. V was clipped by 4 bases and J by 4 bases; unmatched bases: 4. Germline CDR1 MNHEY, CDR2 SMNVEV (reference sequence). For the CDR3, the DNA is TGTGCCAGCAGTTCCGGGACAGCAAATCAGCCCCAGCATTTT. Translating it yields CASSSGTANQPQHF.

Of note for this clone: Distinct nucleotide sequences in the sample also encode this CDR3. The J gene is TRBJ1-3, the V gene TRBV9, with D uncertain. CDR3 length: 13 residues. The germline CDR1 and CDR2 sequences are SGDLS and YYNGEE. Trimming cost V 0 bases and J 3 bases, with 4 bases left between them. CDR3 residues: CASSVAGGNTIYF. DNA of the CDR3: TGTGCCAGCAGCGTAGCGGGTGGAAACACCATATATTTT.

With respect to this clone: At the DNA level, this CDR3 is encoded by other sequences in the same sample as well. The V call is TRBV5-6, the J call TRBJ1-2; TRBD1 might be the D (6 bases). The CDR3 has 12 amino acids. CDR1 and CDR2 (germline): SGHDT, YYEEEE. The germline V and J ends were trimmed by 4 bases and 7 bases, with 11 bases remaining between them. CDR3 sequence: CASSLPRGGYTF. The CDR3 coding sequence is TGTGCCAGCAGCCTTCCCAGGGGTGGCTACACCTTC. Together with reference TRBV5-6 and TRBJ1-2, the CDR3 gives the full variable domain: DAGVTQSPTHLIKTRGQQVTLRCSPKSGHDTVSWYQQALGQGPQFIFQYYEEEERQRGNFPDRFSGHQFPNYSSELNVNALLLGDSALYLCASSLPRGGYTFGSGTRLTVV.

The rearrangement joins TRBV4-1 to TRBJ2-2; no clear D. V gave up 0 bases and J gave up 7 bases, with 6 bases separating them. The CDR3 contains 13 residues. Germline CDR1 MGHRA, CDR2 YSYEKL. CDR3 residues: CASSQESGGELFF. CDR3 bases: TGCGCCAGCAGCCAAGAATCCGGCGGGGAGCTGTTTTTT.

The chain uses TRBV7-7 and TRBJ2-5; D is possibly TRBD2 (5 bases). Germline loops: CDR1 SSHAT, CDR2 FNYEAQ (reference sequence). The V end was cut by 4 bases, the J end by 0 bases, with 12 bases between. The CDR3 loop spans 15 amino acids. The CDR3 DNA reads TGTGCCAGCAGCTCCCTTGGGGAGTACCAAGAGACCCAGTACTTC. This codes for CASSSLGEYQETQYF. The full variable domain, with the rest looked up from reference TRBV7-7 and TRBJ2-5, is GAGVSQSPRYKVTKRGQDVTLRCDPISSHATLYWYQQALGQGPEFLTYFNYEAQPDKSGLPSDRFSAERPEGSISTLTIQRTEQRDSAMYRCASSSLGEYQETQYFGPGTRLLVL.

This chain links TRBV18 with TRBJ1-1; no clear D. Germline CDR1 reads KGHSH; CDR2 reads LQKENI. Deletions cut 4 bases from V and 8 bases from J, with 11 bases between. The CDR3 is 12 amino acids. The CDR3 DNA follows: TGTGCCAGCTCACGCGGGAGTGAGGAAGCTTTCTTT. Translated, it gives CASSRGSEEAFF.

The rearrangement links TRBV3-1 (or the pseudogene TRBV3-2) to TRBJ1-1; perhaps TRBD1 as D (5 bases). The germline gives CDR1 LGHDT, CDR2 YNNKEL (reference sequence). The V end was cut by 0 bases, the J end by 11 bases, with 13 bases between. This CDR3 has 13 residues. In nucleotides, the CDR3 is TGTGCCAGCAGCCAAGATTGGGGCGGCTACGCTTTCTTT. Translated, it gives CASSQDWGGYAFF.

The rearrangement links TRBV19 to TRBJ2-3; the D gene is possibly TRBD2 (6 bases). Per germline, CDR1 LNHDA and CDR2 SQIVND (reference sequence). The V gene lost 4 bases and the J gene lost 2 bases, with 19 bases spanning the gap. This CDR3 has 17 residues. CDR3 nucleotide sequence: TGTGCCAGTAGTACACGGGGAGCGGGTGCGTACACAGATACGCAGTATTTT. Protein sequence: CASSTRGAGAYTDTQYF.

The chain carries TRBV6-1 and TRBJ2-5; 8 positions agree with TRBD1. The CDR3 sequence is 15 residues long. J lost 5 bases, V lost 1 base, and 6 bases had no gene match. Germline loops: CDR1 MNHNS, CDR2 SASEGT. The CDR3 protein is CASSEGETGAETQYF. In DNA form, the CDR3 reads TGTGCCAGCAGTGAAGGAGAGACAGGGGCTGAGACCCAGTACTTC.

CDR3 in amino acids: CASSQDRARSNTEAFF. CDR3 DNA sequence: TGTGCCAGCAGCCAAGATAGAGCGAGGTCGAACACTGAAGCTTTCTTT. V and J are TRBV4-2 and TRBJ1-1; D unclear. This CDR3 has 16 amino acids. Per the germline V gene, CDR1 is LGHNA and CDR2 is YNFKEQ. V was trimmed by 0 bases and J by 1 base, leaving 12 bases between them.

This chain connects TRBV7-9 to TRBJ1-1; 8 bases are shared with TRBD1. Germline values: CDR1 SEHNR, CDR2 FQNEAQ (reference sequence). CDR3 length: 15 amino acids. Trimming at V came to 5 bases and at J to 4 bases, leaving 9 bases not matched to a gene. In DNA form, the CDR3 reads TGTGCCAGCAGCGAAGACAGGGGAGGTAGCACTGAAGCTTTCTTT. Translation gives CASSEDRGGSTEAFF.

The V call is TRBV2, the J call TRBJ1-5; unclear D gene. Trimming removed 6 bases at V and 15 bases at J, with 18 bases between. The CDR3 contains 12 residues. The germline CDR1 and CDR2 sequences are SNHLY and FYNNEI. The CDR3 sequence: CASRLNEGRWHF. In nucleotides, the CDR3 is TGTGCCAGCAGGCTGAATGAGGGCCGGTGGCATTTT.